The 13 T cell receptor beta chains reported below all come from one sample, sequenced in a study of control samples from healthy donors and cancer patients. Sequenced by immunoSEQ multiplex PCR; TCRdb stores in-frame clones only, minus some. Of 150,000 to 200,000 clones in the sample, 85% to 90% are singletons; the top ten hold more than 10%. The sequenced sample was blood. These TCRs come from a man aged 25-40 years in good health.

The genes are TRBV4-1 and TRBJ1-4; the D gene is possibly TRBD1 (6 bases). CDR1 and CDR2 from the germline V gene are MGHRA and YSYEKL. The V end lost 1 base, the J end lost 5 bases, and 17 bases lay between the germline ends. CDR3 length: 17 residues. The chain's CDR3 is CASSQVEGGLMNEKLFF. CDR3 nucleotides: TGCGCCAGCAGCCAAGTTGAGGGGGGACTGATGAATGAAAAACTGTTTTTT.

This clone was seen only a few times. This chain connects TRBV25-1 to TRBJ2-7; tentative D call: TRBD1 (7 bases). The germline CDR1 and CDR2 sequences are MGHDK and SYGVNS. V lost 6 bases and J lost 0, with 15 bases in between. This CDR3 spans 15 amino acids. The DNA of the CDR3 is TGTGCCAGCAGCGGGGGACAGACGTACTCCTACGAGCAGTACTTC. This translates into CASSGGQTYSYEQYF.

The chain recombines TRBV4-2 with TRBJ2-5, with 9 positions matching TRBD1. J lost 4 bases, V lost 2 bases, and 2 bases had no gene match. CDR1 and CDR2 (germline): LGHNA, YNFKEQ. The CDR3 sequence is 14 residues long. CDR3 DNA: TGTGCCAGCAGCCAATCGACAGGGGGAGAGACCCAGTACTTC. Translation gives CASSQSTGGETQYF.

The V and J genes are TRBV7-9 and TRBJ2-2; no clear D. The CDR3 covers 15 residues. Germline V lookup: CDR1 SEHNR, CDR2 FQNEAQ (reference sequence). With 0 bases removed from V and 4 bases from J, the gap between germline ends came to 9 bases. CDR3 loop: CASSLARASTGELFF. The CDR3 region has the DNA TGTGCCAGCAGCTTAGCTCGGGCCAGCACCGGGGAGCTGTTTTTT.

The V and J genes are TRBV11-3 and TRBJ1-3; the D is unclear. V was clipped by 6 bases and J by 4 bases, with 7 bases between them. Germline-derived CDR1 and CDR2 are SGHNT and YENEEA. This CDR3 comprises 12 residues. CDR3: CASSSFGNTIYF. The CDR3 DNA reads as TGTGCCAGCAGTTCCTTCGGAAACACCATATATTTT.

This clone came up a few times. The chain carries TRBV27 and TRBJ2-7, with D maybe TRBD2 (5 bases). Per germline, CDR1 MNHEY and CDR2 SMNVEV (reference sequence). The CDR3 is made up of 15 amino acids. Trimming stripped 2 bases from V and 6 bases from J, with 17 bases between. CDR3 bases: TGTGCCAGCAGTTTAGGACGGATGACTACTGCCGAGCAGTACTTC. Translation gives CASSLGRMTTAEQYF.

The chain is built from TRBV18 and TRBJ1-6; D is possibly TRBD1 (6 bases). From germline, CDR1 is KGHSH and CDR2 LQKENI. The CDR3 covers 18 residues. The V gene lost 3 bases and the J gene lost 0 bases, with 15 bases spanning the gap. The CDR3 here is CASSPWGPRSSYNSPLHF. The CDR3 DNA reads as TGTGCCAGCTCACCTTGGGGGCCCAGAAGCTCCTATAATTCACCCCTCCACTTT.

CDR3 sequence (DNA): TGTGCCAGCAGCACCCCAGACACCTCACCCCTCCACTTT. It translates to CASSTPDTSPLHF. This chain connects TRBV21-1 to TRBJ1-6; the D call TRBD1 from the table was never checked on the DNA. TRBV21-1 is a known pseudogene. The CDR3 length is 13 residues.

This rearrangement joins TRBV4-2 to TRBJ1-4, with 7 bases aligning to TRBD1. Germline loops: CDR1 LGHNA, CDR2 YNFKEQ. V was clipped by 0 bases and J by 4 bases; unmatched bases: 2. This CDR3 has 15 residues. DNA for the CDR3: TGTGCCAGCAGCCAAGAGGACAGGCTTAATGAAAAACTGTTTTTT. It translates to CASSQEDRLNEKLFF.

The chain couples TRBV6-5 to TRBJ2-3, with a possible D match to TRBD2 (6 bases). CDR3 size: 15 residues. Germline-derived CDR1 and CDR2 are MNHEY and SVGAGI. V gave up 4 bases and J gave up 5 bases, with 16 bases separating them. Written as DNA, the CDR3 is TGTGCCAGCAGTTCCCATGGGGGGAGAGTAGATACGCAGTATTTT. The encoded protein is CASSSHGGRVDTQYF.

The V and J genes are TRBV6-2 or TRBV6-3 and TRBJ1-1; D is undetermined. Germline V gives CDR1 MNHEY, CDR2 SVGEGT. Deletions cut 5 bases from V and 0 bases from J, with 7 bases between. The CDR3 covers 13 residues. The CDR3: CASSARMNTEAFF. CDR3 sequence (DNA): TGTGCCAGCAGTGCAAGAATGAACACTGAAGCTTTCTTT.

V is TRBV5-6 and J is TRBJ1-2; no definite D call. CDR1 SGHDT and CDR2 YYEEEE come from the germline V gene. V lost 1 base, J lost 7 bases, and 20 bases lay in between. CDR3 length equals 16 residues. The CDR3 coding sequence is TGTGCCAGCAGCTTGTCCCCAGTTCCCGTTTCGGTTGGCTACACCTTC. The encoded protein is CASSLSPVPVSVGYTF.

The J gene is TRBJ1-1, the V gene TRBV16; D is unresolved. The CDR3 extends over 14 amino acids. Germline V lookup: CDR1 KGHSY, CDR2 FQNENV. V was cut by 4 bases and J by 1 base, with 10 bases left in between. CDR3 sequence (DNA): TGTGCCAGCAGCCTAGTCGGGAGGAACACTGAAGCTTTCTTT. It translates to CASSLVGRNTEAFF. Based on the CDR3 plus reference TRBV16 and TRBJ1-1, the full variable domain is GEEVAQTPKHLVRGEGQKAKLYCAPIKGHSYVFWYQQVLKNEFKFLISFQNENVFDETGMPKERFSAKCLPNSPCSLEIQATKLEDSAVYFCASSLVGRNTEAFFGQGTRLTVV.